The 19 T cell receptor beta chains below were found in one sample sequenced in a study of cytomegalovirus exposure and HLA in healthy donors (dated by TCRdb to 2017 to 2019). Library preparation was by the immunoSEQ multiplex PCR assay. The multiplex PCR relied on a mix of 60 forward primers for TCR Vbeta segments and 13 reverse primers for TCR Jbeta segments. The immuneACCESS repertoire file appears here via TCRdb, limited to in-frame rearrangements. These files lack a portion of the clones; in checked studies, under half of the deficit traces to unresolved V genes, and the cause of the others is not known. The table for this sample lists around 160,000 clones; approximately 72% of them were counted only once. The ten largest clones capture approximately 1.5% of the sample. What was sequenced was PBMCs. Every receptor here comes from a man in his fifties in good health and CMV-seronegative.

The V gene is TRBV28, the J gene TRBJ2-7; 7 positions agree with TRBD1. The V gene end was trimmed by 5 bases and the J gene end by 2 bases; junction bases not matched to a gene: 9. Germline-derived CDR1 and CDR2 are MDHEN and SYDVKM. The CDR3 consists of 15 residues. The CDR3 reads CASSPQGQSPYEQYF. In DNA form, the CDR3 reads TGTGCCAGCAGTCCCCAGGGACAGAGCCCCTACGAGCAGTACTTC.

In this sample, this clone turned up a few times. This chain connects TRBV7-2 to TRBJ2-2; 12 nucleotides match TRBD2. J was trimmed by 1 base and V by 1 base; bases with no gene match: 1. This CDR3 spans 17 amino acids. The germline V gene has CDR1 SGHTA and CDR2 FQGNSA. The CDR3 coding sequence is TGTGCCAGCAGCTTAGTGACTAGCGGGGGGAACACCGGGGAGCTGTTTTTT. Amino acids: CASSLVTSGGNTGELFF. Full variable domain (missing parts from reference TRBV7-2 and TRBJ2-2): GAGVSQSPSNKVTEKGKDVELRCDPISGHTALYWYRQSLGQGLEFLIYFQGNSAPDKSGLPSDRFSAERTGGSVSTLTIQRTQQEDSAVYLCASSLVTSGGNTGELFFGEGSRLTVL.

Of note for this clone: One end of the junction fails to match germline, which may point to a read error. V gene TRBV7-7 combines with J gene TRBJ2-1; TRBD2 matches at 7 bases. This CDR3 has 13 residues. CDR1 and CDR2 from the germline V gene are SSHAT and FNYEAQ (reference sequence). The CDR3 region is CASSLAVTSEKFF. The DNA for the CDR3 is TGTGCTAGCAGCTTAGCGGTTACTAGCGAGAAGTTCTTC. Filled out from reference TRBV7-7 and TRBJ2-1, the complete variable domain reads GAGVSQSPRYKVTKRGQDVTLRCDPISSHATLYWYQQALGQGPEFLTYFNYEAQPDKSGLPSDRFSAERPEGSISTLTIQRTEQRDSAMYRCASSLAVTSEKFFGPGTRLTVL.

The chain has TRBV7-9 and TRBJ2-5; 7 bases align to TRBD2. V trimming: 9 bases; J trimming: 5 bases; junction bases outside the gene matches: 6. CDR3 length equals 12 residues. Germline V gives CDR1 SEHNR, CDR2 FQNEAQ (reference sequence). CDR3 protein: CASQLAVETQYF. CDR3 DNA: TGTGCCAGTCAGCTAGCGGTGGAGACCCAGTACTTC.

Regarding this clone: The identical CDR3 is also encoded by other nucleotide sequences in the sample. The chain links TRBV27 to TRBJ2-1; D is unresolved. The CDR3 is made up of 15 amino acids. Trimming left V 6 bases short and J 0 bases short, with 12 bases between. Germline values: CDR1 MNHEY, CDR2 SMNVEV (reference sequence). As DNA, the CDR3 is TGTGCCAGCAGCCCTACAGTGAGCTCCTACAATGAGCAGTTCTTC. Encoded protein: CASSPTVSSYNEQFF.

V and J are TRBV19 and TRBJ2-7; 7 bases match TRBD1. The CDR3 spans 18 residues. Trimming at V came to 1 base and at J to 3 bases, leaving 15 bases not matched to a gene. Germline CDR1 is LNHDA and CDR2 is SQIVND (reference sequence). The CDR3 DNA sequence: TGTGCCAGTAGTATAGCGCCTCTCTCCGGGACAGTGGGCTACGAGCAGTACTTC. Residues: CASSIAPLSGTVGYEQYF. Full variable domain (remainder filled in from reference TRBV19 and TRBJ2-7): DGGITQSPKYLFRKEGQNVTLSCEQNLNHDAMYWYRQDPGQGLRLIYYSQIVNDFQKGDIAEGYSVSREKKESFPLTVTSAQKNPTAFYLCASSIAPLSGTVGYEQYFGPGTRLTVT.

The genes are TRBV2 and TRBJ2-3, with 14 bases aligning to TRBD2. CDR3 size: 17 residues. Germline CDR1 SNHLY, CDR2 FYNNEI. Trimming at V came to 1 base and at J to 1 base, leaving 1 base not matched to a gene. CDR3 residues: CASSEGGLAGGTDTQYF. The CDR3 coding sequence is TGTGCCAGCAGTGAAGGGGGACTAGCGGGGGGCACAGATACGCAGTATTTT.

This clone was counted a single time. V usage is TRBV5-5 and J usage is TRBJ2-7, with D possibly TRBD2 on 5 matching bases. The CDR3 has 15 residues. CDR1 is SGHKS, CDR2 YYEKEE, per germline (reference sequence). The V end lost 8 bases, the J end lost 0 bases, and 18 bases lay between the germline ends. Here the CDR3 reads CASGTGLAVSYEQYF. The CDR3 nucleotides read TGTGCCAGTGGCACCGGACTGGCCGTCTCCTACGAGCAGTACTTC.

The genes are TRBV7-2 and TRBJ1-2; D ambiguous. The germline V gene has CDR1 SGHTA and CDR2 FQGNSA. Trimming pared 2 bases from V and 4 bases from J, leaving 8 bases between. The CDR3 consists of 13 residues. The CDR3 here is CASSLSETYGYTF. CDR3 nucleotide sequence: TGTGCCAGCAGCTTATCAGAAACCTATGGCTACACCTTC.

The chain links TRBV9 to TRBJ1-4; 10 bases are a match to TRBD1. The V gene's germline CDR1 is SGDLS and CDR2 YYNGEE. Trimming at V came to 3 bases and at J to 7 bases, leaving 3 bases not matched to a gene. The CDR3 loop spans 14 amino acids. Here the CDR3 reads CASSADRGGEKLFF. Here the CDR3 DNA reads TGTGCCAGCAGCGCGGACAGGGGGGGTGAAAAACTGTTTTTT.

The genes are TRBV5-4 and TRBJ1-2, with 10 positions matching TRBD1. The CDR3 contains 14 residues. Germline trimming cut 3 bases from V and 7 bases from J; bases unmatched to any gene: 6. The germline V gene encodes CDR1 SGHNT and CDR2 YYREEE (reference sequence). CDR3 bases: TGTGCCAGCAGCTGGGGGACAGGGGATTCTGGCTACACCTTC. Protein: CASSWGTGDSGYTF. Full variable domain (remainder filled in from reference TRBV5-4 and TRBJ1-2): ETGVTQSPTHLIKTRGQQVTLRCSSQSGHNTVSWYQQALGQGPQFIFQYYREEENGRGNFPPRFSGLQFPNYSSELNVNALELDDSALYLCASSWGTGDSGYTFGSGTRLTVV.

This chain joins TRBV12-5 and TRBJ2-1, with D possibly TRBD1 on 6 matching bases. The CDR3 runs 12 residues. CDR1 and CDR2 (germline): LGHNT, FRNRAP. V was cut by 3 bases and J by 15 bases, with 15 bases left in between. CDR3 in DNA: TGTGCTAGTGGTTTCTATCAGGGGTCGGTGTTCTTC. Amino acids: CASGFYQGSVFF.

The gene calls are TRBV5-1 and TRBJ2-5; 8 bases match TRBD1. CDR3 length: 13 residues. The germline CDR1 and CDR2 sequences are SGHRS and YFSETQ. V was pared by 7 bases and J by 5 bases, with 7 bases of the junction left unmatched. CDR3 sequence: CASGPGGPETQYF. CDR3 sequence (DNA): TGCGCCAGCGGACCAGGGGGCCCGGAGACCCAGTACTTC.

For the CDR3, the DNA is TGTGCCAGCAGCTCTTCATCCCGGTATTCACCCCTCCACTTT. Translated: CASSSSSRYSPLHF. The chain combines TRBV7-2 with TRBJ1-6; D not resolved. The CDR3 extends over 14 amino acids. Germline assignment: CDR1 SGHTA and CDR2 FQGNSA. With 4 bases removed from V and 8 bases from J, the gap between germline ends came to 12 bases.

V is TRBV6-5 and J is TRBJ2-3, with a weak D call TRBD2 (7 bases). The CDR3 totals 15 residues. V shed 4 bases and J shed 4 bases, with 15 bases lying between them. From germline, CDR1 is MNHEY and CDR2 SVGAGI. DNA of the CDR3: TGTGCCAGCAGTTCTCTGGGGGGGCCGGCAGATACGCAGTATTTT. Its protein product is CASSSLGGPADTQYF.

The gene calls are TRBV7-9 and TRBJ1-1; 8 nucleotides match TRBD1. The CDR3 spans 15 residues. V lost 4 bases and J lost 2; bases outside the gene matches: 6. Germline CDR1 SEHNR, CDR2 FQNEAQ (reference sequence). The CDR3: CASSSQGQANTEAFF. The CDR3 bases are TGTGCCAGCAGCTCCCAGGGACAGGCAAACACTGAAGCTTTCTTT. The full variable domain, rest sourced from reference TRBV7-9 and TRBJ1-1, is DTGVSQNPRHKITKRGQNVTFRCDPISEHNRLYWYRQTLGQGPEFLTYFQNEAQLEKSRLLSDRFSAERPKGSFSTLEIQRTEQGDSAMYLCASSSQGQANTEAFFGQGTRLTVV.

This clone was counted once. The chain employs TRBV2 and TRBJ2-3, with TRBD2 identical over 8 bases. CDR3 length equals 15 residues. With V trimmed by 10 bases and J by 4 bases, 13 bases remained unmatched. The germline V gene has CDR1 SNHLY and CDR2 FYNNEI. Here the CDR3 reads CATKYSGGGADTQYF. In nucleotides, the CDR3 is TGTGCCACCAAGTATTCGGGGGGGGGCGCAGATACGCAGTATTTT.

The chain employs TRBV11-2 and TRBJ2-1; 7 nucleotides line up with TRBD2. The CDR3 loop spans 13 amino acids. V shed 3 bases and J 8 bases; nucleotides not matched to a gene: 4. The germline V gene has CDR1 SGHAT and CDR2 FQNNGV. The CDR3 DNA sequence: TGTGCCAGCAGCTTTCGGGGACTATATGAGCAGTTCTTC. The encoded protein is CASSFRGLYEQFF.

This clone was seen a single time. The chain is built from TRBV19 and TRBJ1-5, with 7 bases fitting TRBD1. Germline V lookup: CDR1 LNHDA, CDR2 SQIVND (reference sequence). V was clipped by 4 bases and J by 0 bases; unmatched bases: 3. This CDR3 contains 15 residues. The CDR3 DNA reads TGTGCCAGTAGTACCGGACAGGTTAGCAATCAGCCCCAGCATTTT. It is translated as CASSTGQVSNQPQHF.